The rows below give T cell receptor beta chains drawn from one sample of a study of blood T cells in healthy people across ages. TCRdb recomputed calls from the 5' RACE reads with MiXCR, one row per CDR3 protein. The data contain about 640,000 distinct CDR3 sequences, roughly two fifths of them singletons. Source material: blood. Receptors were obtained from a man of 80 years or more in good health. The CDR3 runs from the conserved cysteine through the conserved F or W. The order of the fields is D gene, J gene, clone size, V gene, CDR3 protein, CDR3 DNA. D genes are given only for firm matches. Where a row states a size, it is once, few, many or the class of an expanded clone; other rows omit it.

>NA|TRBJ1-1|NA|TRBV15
CATRRVHNTEAFF
TGTGCCACTCGTCGGGTTCACAACACTGAAGCTTTCTTT
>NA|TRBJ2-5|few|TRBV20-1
CSADLAKNEQYF
TGCAGTGCTGACCTAGCGAAGAATGAGCAGTACTTC
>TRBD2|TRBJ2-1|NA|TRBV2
CASRALAGGDEQFF
TGTGCCAGCAGAGCGCTAGCGGGAGGGGATGAGCAGTTCTTC
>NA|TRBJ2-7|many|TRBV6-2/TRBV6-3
CASSSGGRTYEQYF
TGTGCCAGCAGTTCTGGGGGGAGGACCTACGAGCAGTACTTC
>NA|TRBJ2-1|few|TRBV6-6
CASNPVGDSYNEQFF
TGTGCCAGCAACCCTGTGGGGGACTCCTACAATGAGCAGTTCTTC
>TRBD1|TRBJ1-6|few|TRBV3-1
CASSLGTGDTTPLHF
TGTGCCAGCAGCCTCGGGACAGGGGATACGACACCCCTCCACTTT
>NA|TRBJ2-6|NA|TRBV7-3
CAGSLTIQGSGANVLTF
TGTGCCGGCAGCTTAACGATTCAGGGCTCTGGGGCCAACGTCCTGACTTTC
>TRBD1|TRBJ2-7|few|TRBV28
CASTSPKPRTGFTNIYEQYF
TGTGCCAGCACTTCCCCGAAACCTCGGACAGGCTTCACAAACATCTACGAGCAGTACTTC
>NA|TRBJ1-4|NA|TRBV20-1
CSAREGIGYEKLFF
TGCAGTGCTAGGGAGGGAATTGGGTATGAAAAACTGTTTTTT
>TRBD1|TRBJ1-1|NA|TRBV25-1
CASSPPGTDTEAFF
TGTGCCAGCAGTCCTCCCGGGACAGACACTGAAGCTTTCTTT
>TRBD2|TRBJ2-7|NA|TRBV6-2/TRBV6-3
CASSYGLGGTYNEQYF
TGTGCCAGCAGTTACGGCCTCGGGGGGACCTACAATGAGCAGTACTTC
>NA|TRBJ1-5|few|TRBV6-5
CASSYGVRQPQHF
TGTGCCAGCAGTTATGGCGTTAGGCAGCCCCAGCATTTT
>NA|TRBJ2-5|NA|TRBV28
CASSLGGGHNEQYF
TGTGCCAGCAGTCTGGGAGGCGGACACAATGAGCAGTACTTC
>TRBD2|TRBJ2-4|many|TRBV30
CAWSIGTSELIQYF
TGTGCCTGGAGTATCGGGACTAGCGAACTCATTCAGTACTTC
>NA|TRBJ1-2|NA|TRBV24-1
CATSDPRGVGYGYTF
TGTGCCACCAGTGACCCCAGGGGCGTGGGCTATGGCTACACCTTC
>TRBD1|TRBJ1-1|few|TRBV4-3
CASSFSGGTEAFF
TGCGCCAGCAGCTTCTCAGGGGGCACTGAAGCTTTCTTT
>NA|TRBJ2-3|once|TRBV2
CASNSIQVTDTQYF
TGTGCCAGCAACTCGATACAGGTCACAGATACGCAGTATTTT
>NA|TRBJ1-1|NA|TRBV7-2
CASSARGHTEAFF
TGTGCCAGCAGCGCCAGAGGGCACACTGAAGCTTTCTTT
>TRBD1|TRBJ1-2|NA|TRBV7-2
CASSFRAGQGNYGYTF
TGTGCCAGCAGCTTTCGAGCGGGACAGGGTAACTATGGCTACACCTTC
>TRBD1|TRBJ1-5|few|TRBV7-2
CASSSGQGAYQPQHF
TGTGCCAGCAGCTCGGGACAGGGGGCCTATCAGCCCCAGCATTTT
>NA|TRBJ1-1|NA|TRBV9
CASSVEGFTEAFF
TGTGCCAGCAGCGTAGAGGGGTTCACTGAAGCTTTCTTT
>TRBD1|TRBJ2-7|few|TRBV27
CASSPTTGGTLYEQYF
TGTGCCAGCAGTCCCACCACAGGGGGGACATTATACGAGCAGTACTTC
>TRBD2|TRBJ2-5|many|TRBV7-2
CASSLGLQETQYF
TGTGCCAGCAGCCTGGGACTACAAGAGACCCAGTACTTC
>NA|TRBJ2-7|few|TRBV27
CASSPPGTKYYEQYF
TGTGCCAGCAGCCCCCCCGGGACAAAATACTACGAGCAGTACTTC
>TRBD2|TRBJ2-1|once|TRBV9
CASSPFSGRASYNEQFF
TGTGCCAGCAGCCCATTTAGCGGGAGGGCCTCCTACAATGAGCAGTTCTTC
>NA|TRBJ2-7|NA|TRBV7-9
CASSLVEPGRQYF
TGTGCCAGCAGCTTAGTGGAACCGGGTCGGCAGTACTTC
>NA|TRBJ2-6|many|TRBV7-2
CASSPGGAGANVLTF
TGTGCCAGCAGCCCTGGCGGTGCTGGGGCCAACGTCCTGACTTTC
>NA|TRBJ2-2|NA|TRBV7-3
CASSLASGLYTGELFF
TGTGCCAGCAGCTTAGCGTCAGGCTTGTACACCGGGGAGCTGTTTTTT
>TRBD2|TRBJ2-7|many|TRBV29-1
CSVEGTSGTPSYEQYF
TGCAGCGTTGAAGGGACTAGCGGGACCCCCTCCTACGAGCAGTACTTC
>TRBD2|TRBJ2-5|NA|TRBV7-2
CASSLQGLGGETQYF
TGTGCCAGCAGCTTACAGGGACTGGGGGGGGAGACCCAGTACTTC
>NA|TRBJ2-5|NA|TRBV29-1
CSVDVWDTDPLETQYF
TGCAGCGTTGATGTGTGGGACACGGATCCTCTGGAGACCCAGTACTTC
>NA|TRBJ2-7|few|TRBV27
CASPFTGEQYF
TGTGCCAGTCCCTTCACGGGCGAGCAGTACTTC
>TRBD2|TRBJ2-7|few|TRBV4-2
CASSRHGTGLAGVYEQYF
TGTGCCAGCAGCCGTCATGGGACGGGACTAGCGGGAGTCTACGAGCAGTACTTC
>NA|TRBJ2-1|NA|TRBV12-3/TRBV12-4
CASSLWLATGNEQFF
TGTGCCAGCAGTTTGTGGCTAGCGACCGGCAATGAGCAGTTCTTC
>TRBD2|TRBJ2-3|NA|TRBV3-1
CASSLRTSGRRIDTQYF
TGTGCCAGCAGCCTTAGGACTAGCGGGAGGCGCATAGATACGCAGTATTTT
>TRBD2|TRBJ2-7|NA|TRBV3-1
CASSRTETGTSGYEQYF
TGTGCCAGCAGCCGAACCGAGACCGGGACTAGCGGCTACGAGCAGTACTTC
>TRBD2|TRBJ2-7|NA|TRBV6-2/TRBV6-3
CASRPGLAGRNEQYF
TGTGCCAGCAGACCCGGACTAGCGGGGAGGAACGAGCAGTACTTC
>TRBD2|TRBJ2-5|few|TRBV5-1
CASSRYSGAQETQYF
TGCGCCAGCAGCAGGTATAGCGGGGCACAAGAGACCCAGTACTTC
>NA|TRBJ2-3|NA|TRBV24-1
CATSDKGTSTDTQYF
TGTGCCACCAGTGATAAAGGAACTAGCACAGATACGCAGTATTTT
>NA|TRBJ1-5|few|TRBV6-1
CASSEDVGGYGNQPQHF
TGTGCCAGCAGTGAAGACGTCGGGGGATACGGCAATCAGCCCCAGCATTTT
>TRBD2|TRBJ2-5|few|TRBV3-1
CASSQRASGAGTQYF
TGTGCCAGCAGCCAAAGGGCTAGCGGCGCAGGGACCCAGTACTTC
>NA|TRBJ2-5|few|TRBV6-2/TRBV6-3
CASSGQLHEQYF
TGTGCCAGCAGTGGCCAGTTACATGAGCAGTACTTC
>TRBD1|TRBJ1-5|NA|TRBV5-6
CASSVHRGQGGEPQHF
TGTGCCAGCAGCGTACACCGGGGACAGGGCGGCGAGCCCCAGCATTTT
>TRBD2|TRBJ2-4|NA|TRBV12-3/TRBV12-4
CASSRGDAKNIQYF
TGTGCCAGCAGCCGGGGGGATGCCAAAAACATTCAGTACTTC
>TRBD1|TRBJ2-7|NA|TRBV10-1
CASSGLGTAAYEQYF
TGCGCCAGCAGTGGTTTGGGGACAGCGGCCTACGAGCAGTACTTC
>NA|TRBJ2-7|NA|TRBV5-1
CASSLATRATYEQYF
TGCGCCAGCAGCTTGGCCACGAGGGCAACCTACGAGCAGTACTTC
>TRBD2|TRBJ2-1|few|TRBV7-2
CASSLTLAGSANEQFF
TGTGCCAGCAGCTTAACCCTAGCGGGCTCGGCCAATGAGCAGTTCTTC
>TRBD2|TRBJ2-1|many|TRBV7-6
CASSLVPRTSGRLNEQFF
TGTGCCAGCAGCTTAGTCCCTCGGACTAGCGGGAGATTGAATGAGCAGTTCTTC
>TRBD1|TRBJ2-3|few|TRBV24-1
CATANPGQSTDTQYF
TGTGCCACCGCAAACCCGGGACAGAGCACAGATACGCAGTATTTT
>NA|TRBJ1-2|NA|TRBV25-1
CASSPGFGYTF
TGTGCCAGCAGTCCAGGGTTTGGCTACACCTTC
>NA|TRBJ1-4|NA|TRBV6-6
CASRGETVRNEKLFF
TGTGCCAGCAGGGGGGAGACAGTCCGTAATGAAAAACTGTTTTTT
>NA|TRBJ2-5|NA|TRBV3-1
CASSQDHGPQKQYF
TGTGCCAGCAGCCAAGATCATGGACCTCAAAAGCAGTACTTC
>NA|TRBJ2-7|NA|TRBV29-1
CSVEDPLQAGHYEQYF
TGCAGCGTTGAGGACCCCTTACAGGCTGGACACTACGAGCAGTACTTC
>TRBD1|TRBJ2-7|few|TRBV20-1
CSARDTRTGPSYEQYF
TGCAGTGCTAGAGATACCAGGACAGGGCCCTCCTACGAGCAGTACTTC
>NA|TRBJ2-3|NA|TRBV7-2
CASRTEVRGTDTQYF
TGTGCCAGCAGAACCGAGGTCAGGGGCACAGATACGCAGTATTTT
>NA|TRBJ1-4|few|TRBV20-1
CSASRDGRLNEKLFF
TGCAGTGCTAGCCGCGACGGACGATTGAATGAAAAACTGTTTTTT
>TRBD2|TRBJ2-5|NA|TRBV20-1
CSAFGTSFIETQYF
TGCAGTGCCTTCGGGACTAGCTTTATAGAGACCCAGTACTTC